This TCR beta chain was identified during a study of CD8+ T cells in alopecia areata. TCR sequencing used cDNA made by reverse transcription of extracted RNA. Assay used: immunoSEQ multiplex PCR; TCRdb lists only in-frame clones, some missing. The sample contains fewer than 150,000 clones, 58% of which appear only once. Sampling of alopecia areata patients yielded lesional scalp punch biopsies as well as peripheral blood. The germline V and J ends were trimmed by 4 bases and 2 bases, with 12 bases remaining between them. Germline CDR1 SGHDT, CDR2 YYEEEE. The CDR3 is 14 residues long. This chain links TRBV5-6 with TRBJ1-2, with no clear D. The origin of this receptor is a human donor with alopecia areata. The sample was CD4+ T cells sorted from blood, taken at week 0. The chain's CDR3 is CASSAGSRNYGYTF. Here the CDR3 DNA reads TGTGCCAGCAGCGCGGGGTCAAGAAACTATGGCTACACCTTC.